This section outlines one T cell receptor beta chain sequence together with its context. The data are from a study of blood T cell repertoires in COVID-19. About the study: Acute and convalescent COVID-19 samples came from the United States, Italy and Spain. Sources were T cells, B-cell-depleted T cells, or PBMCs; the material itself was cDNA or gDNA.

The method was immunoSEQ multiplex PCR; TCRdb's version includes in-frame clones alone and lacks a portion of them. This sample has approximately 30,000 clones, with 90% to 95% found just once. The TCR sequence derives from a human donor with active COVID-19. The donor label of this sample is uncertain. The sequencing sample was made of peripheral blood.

The CDR3 spells CASSSSPGNSPLHF. CDR3 DNA: TGTGCCAGCAGCTCCTCTCCGGGGAACTCACCCCTCCACTTT. This chain uses TRBV7-2 with TRBJ1-6; D call uncertain. V was clipped by 4 bases and J by 10 bases, with 14 bases between them. Per germline, CDR1 SGHTA and CDR2 FQGNSA. The CDR3 spans 14 residues.